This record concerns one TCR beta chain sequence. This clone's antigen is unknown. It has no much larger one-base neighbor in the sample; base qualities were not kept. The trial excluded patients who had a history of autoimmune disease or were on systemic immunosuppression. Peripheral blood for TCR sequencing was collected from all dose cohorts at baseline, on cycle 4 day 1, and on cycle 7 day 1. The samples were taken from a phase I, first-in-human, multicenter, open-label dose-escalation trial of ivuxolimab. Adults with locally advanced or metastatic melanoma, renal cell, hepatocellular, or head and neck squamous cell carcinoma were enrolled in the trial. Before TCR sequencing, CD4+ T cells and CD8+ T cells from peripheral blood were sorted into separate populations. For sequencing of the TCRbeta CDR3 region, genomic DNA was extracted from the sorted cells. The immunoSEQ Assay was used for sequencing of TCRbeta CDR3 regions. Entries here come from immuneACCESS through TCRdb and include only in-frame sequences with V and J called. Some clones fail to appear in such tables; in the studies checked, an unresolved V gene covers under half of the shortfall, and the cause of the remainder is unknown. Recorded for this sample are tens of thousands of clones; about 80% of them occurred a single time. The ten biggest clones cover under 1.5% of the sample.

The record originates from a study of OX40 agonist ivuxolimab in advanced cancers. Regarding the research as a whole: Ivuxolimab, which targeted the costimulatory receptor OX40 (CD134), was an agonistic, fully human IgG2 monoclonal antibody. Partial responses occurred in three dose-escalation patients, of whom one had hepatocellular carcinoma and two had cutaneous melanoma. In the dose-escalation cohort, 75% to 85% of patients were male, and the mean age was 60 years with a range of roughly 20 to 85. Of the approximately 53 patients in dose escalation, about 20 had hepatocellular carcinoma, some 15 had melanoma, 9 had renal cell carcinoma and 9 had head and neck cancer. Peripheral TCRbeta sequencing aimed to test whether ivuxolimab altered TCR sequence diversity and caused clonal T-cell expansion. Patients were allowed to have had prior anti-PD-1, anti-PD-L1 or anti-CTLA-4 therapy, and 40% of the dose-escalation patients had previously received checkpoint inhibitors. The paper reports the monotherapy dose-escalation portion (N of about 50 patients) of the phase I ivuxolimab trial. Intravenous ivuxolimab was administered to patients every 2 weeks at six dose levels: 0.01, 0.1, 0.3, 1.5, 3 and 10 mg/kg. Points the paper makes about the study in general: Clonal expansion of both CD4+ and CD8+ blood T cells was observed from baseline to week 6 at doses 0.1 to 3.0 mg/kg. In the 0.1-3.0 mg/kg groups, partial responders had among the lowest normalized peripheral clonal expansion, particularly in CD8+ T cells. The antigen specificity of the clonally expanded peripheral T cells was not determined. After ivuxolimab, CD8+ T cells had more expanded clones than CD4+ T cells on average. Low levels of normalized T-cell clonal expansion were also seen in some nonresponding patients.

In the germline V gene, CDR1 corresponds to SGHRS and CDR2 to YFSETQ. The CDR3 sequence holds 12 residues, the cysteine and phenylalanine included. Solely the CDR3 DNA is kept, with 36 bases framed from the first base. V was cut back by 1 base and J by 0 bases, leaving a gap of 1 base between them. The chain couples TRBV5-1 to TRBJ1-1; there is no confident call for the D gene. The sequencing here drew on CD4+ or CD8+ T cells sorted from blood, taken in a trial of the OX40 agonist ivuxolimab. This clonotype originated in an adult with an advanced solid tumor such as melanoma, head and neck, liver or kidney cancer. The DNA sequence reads TGCGCCAGCAGCTTGATGAACACTGAAGCTTTCTTT. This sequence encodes CASSLMNTEAFF.